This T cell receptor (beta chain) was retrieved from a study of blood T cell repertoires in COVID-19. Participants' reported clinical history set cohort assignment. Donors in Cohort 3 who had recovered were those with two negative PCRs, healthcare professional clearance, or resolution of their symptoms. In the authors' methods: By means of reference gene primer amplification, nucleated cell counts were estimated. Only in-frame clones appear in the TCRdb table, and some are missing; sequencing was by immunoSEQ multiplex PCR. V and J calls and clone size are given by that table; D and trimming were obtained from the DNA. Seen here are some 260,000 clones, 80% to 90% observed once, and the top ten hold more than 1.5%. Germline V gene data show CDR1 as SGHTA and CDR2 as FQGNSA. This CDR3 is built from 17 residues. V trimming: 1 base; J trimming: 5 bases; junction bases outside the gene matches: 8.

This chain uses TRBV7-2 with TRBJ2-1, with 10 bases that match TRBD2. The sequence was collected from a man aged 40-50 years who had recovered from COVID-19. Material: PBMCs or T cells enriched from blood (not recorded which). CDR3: CASSLGFAGTSDNEQFF. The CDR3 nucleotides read TGTGCCAGCAGCTTAGGGTTCGCCGGGACTAGCGACAATGAGCAGTTCTTC.